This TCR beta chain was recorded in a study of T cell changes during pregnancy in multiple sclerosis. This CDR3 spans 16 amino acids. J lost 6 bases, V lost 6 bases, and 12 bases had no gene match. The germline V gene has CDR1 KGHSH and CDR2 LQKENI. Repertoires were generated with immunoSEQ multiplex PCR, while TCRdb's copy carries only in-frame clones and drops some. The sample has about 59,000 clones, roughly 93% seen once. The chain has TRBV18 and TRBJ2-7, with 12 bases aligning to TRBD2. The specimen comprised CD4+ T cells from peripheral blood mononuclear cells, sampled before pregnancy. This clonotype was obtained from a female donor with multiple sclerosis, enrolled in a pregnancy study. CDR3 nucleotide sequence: TGTGCCAGCTCCGGACTAGCGGGACCATTAATGACCGAGCAGTACTTC. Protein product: CASSGLAGPLMTEQYF.